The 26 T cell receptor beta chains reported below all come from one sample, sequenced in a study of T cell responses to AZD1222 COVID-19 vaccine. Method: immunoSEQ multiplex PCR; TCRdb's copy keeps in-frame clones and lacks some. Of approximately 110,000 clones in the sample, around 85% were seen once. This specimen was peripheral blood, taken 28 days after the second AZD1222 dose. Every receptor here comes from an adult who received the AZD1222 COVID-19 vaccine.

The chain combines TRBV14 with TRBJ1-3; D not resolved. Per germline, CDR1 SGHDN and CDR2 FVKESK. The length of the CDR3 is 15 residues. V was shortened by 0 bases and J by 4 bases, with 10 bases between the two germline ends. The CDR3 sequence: CASSQDIGHGNTIYF. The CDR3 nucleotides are TGTGCCAGCAGCCAAGATATCGGGCACGGAAACACCATATATTTT.

As DNA, the CDR3 is TGCGCCAGCAGCCAAGAACGTGGCGAGACCCAGTACTTC. This translates into CASSQERGETQYF. This sequence joins TRBV4-1 and TRBJ2-5; no clear D gene. Between the trimmed V and J ends, which lost 0 bases and 5 bases, there was a span of 7 bases. CDR1 and CDR2 (germline): MGHRA, YSYEKL. The CDR3 has 13 amino acids.

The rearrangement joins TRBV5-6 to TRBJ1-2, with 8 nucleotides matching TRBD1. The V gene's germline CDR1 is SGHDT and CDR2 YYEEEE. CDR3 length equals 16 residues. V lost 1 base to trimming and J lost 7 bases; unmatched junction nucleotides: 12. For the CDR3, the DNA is TGTGCCAGCAGCTTGCCGGGGCAGGGGGCGGTCAGTGGCTACACCTTC. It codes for CASSLPGQGAVSGYTF.

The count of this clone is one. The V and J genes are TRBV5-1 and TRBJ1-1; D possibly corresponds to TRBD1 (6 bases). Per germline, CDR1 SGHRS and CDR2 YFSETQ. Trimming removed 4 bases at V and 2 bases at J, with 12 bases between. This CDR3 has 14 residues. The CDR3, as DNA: TGCGCCAGCAGCCGGGGGCTGGGAAACACTGAAGCTTTCTTT. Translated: CASSRGLGNTEAFF. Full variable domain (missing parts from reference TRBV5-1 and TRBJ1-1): KAGVTQTPRYLIKTRGQQVTLSCSPISGHRSVSWYQQTPGQGLQFLFEYFSETQRNKGNFPGRFSGRQFSNSRSEMNVSTLELGDSALYLCASSRGLGNTEAFFGQGTRLTVV.

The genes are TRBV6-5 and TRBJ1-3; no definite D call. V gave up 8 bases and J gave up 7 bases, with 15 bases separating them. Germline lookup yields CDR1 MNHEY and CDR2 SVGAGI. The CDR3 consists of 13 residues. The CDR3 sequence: CASHDLFRNTIYF. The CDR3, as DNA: TGTGCCAGCCATGACCTGTTTCGGAACACCATATATTTT.

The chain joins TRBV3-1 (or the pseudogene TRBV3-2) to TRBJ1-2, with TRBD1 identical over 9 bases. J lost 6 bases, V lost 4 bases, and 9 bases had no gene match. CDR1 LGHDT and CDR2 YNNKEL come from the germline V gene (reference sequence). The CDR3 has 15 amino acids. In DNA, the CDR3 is TGTGCCAGCAGCCTACAGGGGGCAGCTCCCGATGGCTACACCTTC. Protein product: CASSLQGAAPDGYTF.

The CDR3 DNA is TGTGCCAGCAGCTGGGGTACTAACACTGAAGCTTTCTTT. Residues: CASSWGTNTEAFF. The gene calls are TRBV5-4 and TRBJ1-1, with unresolved D. The CDR3 has 13 residues. V was trimmed by 3 bases and J by 2 bases, leaving 8 bases between them. The V gene's germline CDR1 is SGHNT and CDR2 YYREEE (reference sequence).

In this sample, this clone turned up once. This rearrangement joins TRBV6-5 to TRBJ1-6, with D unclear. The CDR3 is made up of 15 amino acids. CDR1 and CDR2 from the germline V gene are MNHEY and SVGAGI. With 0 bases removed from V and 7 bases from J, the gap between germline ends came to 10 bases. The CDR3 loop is CASSYSVTANSPLHF. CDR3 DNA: TGTGCCAGCAGTTACTCGGTTACAGCAAATTCACCCCTCCACTTT.

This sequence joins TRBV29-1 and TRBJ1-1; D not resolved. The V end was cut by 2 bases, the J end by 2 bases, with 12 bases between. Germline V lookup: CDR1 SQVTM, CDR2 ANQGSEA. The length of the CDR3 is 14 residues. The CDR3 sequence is CSVEMGSSNTEAFF. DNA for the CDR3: TGCAGCGTTGAAATGGGCAGTTCCAACACTGAAGCTTTCTTT.

CDR3 bases: TGTGCCAGCAGCCAGAGTCGACAGGGGCCCAGCGGCGAGCAGTACTTC. Translating gives CASSQSRQGPSGEQYF. The genes are TRBV3-1 (or the pseudogene TRBV3-2) and TRBJ2-7; 8 bases align to TRBD1. CDR3 length: 16 residues. CDR1 is LGHDT and CDR2 is YNNKEL in the germline V gene (reference sequence). J lost 6 bases, V lost 3 bases, and 13 bases had no gene match.

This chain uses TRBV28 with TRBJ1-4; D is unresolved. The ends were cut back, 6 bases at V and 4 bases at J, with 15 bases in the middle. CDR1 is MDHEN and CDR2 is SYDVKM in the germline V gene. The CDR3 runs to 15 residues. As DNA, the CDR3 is TGTGCCAGCAGACTCCCGGGTCTAAATAATGAAAAACTGTTTTTT. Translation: CASRLPGLNNEKLFF.

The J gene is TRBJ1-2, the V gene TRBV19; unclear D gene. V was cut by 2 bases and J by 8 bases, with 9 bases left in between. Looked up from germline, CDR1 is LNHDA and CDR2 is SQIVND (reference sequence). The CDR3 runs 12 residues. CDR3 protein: CASSISERGYTF. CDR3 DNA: TGTGCCAGTAGTATATCAGAAAGAGGCTACACCTTC.

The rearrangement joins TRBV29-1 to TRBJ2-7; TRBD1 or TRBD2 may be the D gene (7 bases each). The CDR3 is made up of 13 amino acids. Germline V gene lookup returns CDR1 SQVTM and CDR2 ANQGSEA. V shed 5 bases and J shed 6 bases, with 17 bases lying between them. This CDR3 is CSVRGGGGAEQYF. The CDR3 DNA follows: TGCAGCGTTCGTGGGGGAGGGGGCGCCGAGCAGTACTTC.

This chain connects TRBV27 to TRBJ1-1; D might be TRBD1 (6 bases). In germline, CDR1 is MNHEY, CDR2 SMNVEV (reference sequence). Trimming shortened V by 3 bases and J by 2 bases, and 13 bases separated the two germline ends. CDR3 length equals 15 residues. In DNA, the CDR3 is TGTGCCAGCAGTTTTTCCGGGACATACAACACTGAAGCTTTCTTT. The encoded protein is CASSFSGTYNTEAFF.

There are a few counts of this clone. The CDR3: CASRAGTGWAHEQYF. CDR3 DNA sequence: TGTGCCAGCAGGGCGGGTACAGGGTGGGCCCACGAGCAGTACTTC. The rearrangement links TRBV28 to TRBJ2-7; D might be TRBD1 (6 bases). The germline V and J ends were trimmed by 6 bases and 5 bases, with 20 bases remaining between them. The V gene's germline CDR1 is MDHEN and CDR2 SYDVKM. This CDR3 contains 15 residues.

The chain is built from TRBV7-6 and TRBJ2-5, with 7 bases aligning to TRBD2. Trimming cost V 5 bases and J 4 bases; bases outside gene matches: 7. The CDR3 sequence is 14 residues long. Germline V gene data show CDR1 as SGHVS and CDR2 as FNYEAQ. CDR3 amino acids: CASSGASGRETQYF. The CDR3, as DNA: TGTGCCAGCAGCGGGGCTAGCGGCAGAGAGACCCAGTACTTC.

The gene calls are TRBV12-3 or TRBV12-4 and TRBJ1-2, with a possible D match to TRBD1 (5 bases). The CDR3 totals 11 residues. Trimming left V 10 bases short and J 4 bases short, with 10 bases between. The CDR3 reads CATGGGYGYTF. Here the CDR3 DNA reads TGTGCCACCGGGGGGGGCTATGGCTACACCTTC.

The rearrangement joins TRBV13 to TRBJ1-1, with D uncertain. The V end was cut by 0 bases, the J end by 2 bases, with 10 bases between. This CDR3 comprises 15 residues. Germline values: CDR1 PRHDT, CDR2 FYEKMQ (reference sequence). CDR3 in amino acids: CASSLGGVHNTEAFF. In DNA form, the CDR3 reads TGTGCCAGCAGCTTAGGAGGTGTACACAACACTGAAGCTTTCTTT.

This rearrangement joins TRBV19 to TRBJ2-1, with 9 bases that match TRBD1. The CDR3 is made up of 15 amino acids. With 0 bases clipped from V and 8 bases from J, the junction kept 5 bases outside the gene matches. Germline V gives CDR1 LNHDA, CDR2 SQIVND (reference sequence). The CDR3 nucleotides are TGTGCCAGTAGTATAGATCAACAGGGGGCAGATGAGCAGTTCTTC. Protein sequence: CASSIDQQGADEQFF.

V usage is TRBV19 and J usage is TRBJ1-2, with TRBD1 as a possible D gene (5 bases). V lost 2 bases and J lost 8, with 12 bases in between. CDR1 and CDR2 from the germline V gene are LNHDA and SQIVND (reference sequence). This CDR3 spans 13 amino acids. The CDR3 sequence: CASSITGSKGYTF. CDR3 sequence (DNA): TGTGCCAGTAGTATAACAGGCTCAAAGGGCTACACCTTC.

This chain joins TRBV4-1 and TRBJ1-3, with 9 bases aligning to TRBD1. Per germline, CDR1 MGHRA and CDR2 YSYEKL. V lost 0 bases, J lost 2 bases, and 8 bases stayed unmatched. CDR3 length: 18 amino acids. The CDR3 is CASSQDGQGPGTGNTIYF. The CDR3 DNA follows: TGCGCCAGCAGCCAAGATGGACAGGGGCCGGGGACTGGAAACACCATATATTTT.

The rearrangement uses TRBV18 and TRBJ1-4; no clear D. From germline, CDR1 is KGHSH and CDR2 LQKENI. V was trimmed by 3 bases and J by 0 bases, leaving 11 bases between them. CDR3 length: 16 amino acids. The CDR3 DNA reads TGTGCCAGCTCACCCCAGACTGAAGCAACTAATGAAAAACTGTTTTTT. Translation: CASSPQTEATNEKLFF.

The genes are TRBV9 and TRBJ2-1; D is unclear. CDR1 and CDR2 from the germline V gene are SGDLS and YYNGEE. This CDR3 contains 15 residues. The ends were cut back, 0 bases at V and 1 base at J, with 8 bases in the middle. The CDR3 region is CASSVGVRSYNEQFF. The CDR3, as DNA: TGTGCCAGCAGCGTAGGGGTAAGGTCCTACAATGAGCAGTTCTTC.

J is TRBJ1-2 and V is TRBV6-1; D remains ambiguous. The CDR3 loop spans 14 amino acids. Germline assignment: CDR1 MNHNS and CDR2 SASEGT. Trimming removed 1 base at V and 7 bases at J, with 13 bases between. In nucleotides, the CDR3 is TGTGCCAGCAGTGAAGGTTACAAGAGTTTTGGCTACACCTTC. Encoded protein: CASSEGYKSFGYTF.

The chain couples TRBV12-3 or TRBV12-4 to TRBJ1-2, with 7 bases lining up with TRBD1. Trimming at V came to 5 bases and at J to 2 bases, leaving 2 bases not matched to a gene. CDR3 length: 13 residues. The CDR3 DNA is TGTGCCAGCAGTGGGGGACAGAACTATGGCTACACCTTC. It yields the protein CASSGGQNYGYTF.

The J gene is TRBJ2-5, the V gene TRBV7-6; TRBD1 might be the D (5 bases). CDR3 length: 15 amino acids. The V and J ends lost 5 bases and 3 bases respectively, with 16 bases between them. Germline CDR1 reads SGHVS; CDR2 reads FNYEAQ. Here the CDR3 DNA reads TGTGCCAGCAGCGCAGGGTACCGCAGCGAAGAGACCCAGTACTTC. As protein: CASSAGYRSEETQYF.